This is a list of T cell receptor beta chains from one sample in a study of cytomegalovirus exposure and HLA in healthy donors. The protocol was immunoSEQ multiplex PCR, while the TCRdb copy is restricted to in-frame clones and leaves out a portion. The sample has roughly 100,000 clones; roughly 60% are singletons. Sequences were obtained from PBMCs. The receptors shown here come from a woman in her fifties or sixties in good health and CMV-seropositive. Both conserved end residues are part of each CDR3. D genes are given only for firm matches. Part of the rows lack a size; the others show once, few, many or a class for expanded clones.

NA,TRBV7-2,TRBJ2-3,NA,CASSLAARDTQYF,TGTGCCAGCAGCTTAGCGGCCCGAGATACGCAGTATTTT
NA,TRBV27,TRBJ1-5,NA,CASSAAGLQPQHF,TGTGCCAGCAGTGCCGCGGGGCTTCAGCCCCAGCATTTT
NA,TRBV19,TRBJ2-7,few,CASSVTPSYEQYF,TGTGCCAGTAGTGTTACTCCCTCCTACGAGCAGTACTTC
NA,TRBV27,TRBJ1-5,NA,CASSLRLGEPQHF,TGTGCCAGCAGTTTACGGCTCGGGGAGCCCCAGCATTTT
TRBD2,TRBV2,TRBJ2-7,NA,CASKEGLAIYEQYF,TGTGCCAGCAAGGAGGGACTAGCGATCTACGAGCAGTACTTC
NA,TRBV2,TRBJ1-2,NA,CASGGRNYGYTF,TGTGCCAGCGGAGGGAGGAACTATGGCTACACCTTC
TRBD1,TRBV6-1,TRBJ1-1,NA,CASSGHRTGVGLAEAFF,TGTGCCAGCAGTGGGCATCGGACAGGGGTAGGTCTCGCTGAAGCTTTCTTT
NA,TRBV5-4,TRBJ1-6,NA,CASSLGTAVSSSPLHF,TGTGCCAGCAGCTTAGGAACGGCGGTTAGTTCTTCACCCCTCCACTTT
TRBD1,TRBV7-3,TRBJ1-6,NA,CASSQQGASSPLHF,TGTGCCAGCAGCCAACAGGGGGCAAGTTCACCCCTCCACTTT
TRBD1,TRBV9,TRBJ1-2,NA,CASSVETGTYGYTF,TGTGCCAGCAGCGTAGAGACAGGGACGTATGGCTACACCTTC
TRBD2,TRBV7-3,TRBJ2-2,few,CASSLLSALAGGRNTGELFF,TGTGCCAGCAGCTTACTAAGTGCACTAGCGGGGGGCCGGAACACCGGGGAGCTGTTTTTT
TRBD1,TRBV28,TRBJ1-2,few,CASRPGQGDGYTF,TGTGCCAGCAGACCTGGACAGGGAGATGGCTACACCTTC
NA,TRBV5-1,TRBJ2-3,NA,CASSLWQTSTDTQYF,TGCGCCAGCAGCTTGTGGCAGACTAGCACAGATACGCAGTATTTT
NA,TRBV27,TRBJ1-2,NA,CASRMGAGMGYTF,TGTGCCAGTAGGATGGGGGCCGGGATGGGCTACACCTTC
NA,TRBV10-3,TRBJ1-1,NA,CATFRGEDTEAFF,TGTGCCACTTTCAGGGGCGAAGACACTGAAGCTTTCTTT
NA,TRBV28,TRBJ1-1,NA,CASSLIAGVNTEAFF,TGTGCCAGCAGTTTAATCGCCGGGGTAAACACTGAAGCTTTCTTT
NA,TRBV7-9,TRBJ1-1,few,CASSMIQGGEAFF,TGTGCCAGCAGCATGATACAGGGTGGGGAAGCTTTCTTT
NA,TRBV27,TRBJ2-3,many,CASSPRGRDFDTQYF,TGTGCCAGCAGCCCCAGGGGCAGGGATTTTGATACGCAGTATTTT
NA,TRBV7-9,TRBJ2-7,few,CASSLAGVNYEQYF,TGTGCCAGCAGCTTAGCAGGGGTTAACTACGAGCAGTACTTC
NA,TRBV30,TRBJ1-5,few,CAWSAVGRNNQPQHF,TGTGCCTGGAGTGCAGTGGGGCGGAACAATCAGCCCCAGCATTTT
TRBD2,TRBV19,TRBJ2-3,NA,CASSTGLEWDTQYF,TGTGCCAGTAGTACGGGACTAGAGTGGGATACGCAGTATTTT
NA,TRBV5-8,TRBJ2-5,NA,CASSFLTEETQYF,TGTGCCAGCAGCTTTTTAACAGAAGAGACCCAGTACTTC
TRBD2,TRBV30,TRBJ2-3,NA,CAWSDRAGGPRPQYF,TGTGCCTGGAGTGATCGAGCGGGGGGGCCAAGGCCGCAGTATTTT
NA,TRBV6-1,TRBJ1-4,NA,CASSGARSTNEKLFF,TGTGCCAGCAGTGGGGCCAGATCAACTAATGAAAAACTGTTTTTT
TRBD1,TRBV2,TRBJ2-2,NA,CASSAPGQGFTGELFF,TGTGCCAGCAGTGCTCCGGGACAGGGCTTCACCGGGGAGCTGTTTTTT
NA,TRBV7-2,TRBJ2-5,few,CASSLPPGTSGLQETQYF,TGTGCCAGCAGCCTTCCCCCTGGGACTTCGGGGCTCCAAGAGACCCAGTACTTC